Detailed here is one T cell receptor (beta chain). What antigen it recognizes has not been identified. The sample holds no much larger clone one base away, and base qualities are not on file. The immunoSEQ Assay, a bias-controlled multiplex PCR, was used to amplify TCRbeta CDR3 regions from genomic DNA. The study's processing was this. Nucleated cell counts per sample were estimated from amplification of reference gene primers within the assay. To quantify the absolute abundance of each unique TCRbeta CDR3 rearrangement, sequence reads were collapsed and filtered. Productive Simpson clonality was computed per sample as the square root of Simpson's diversity index over productive rearrangements. Held by TCRdb, this immuneACCESS table contains in-frame sequences only and omits some clones. Under half of the omission traces to an unresolved V gene where checked; the cause of the rest is unknown. Clone size and the V and J calls come from that table; the DNA yielded D and trimming. In all, the sample holds under 300,000 clones, and approximately 90% of those were seen once. The top ten clones comprise 0.9% to 1% of the sample.

The data belong to a study of blood T cell repertoires in COVID-19 (dated by TCRdb to the early 2020s). For the study in its entirety: Samples covering the acute and convalescent phases of COVID-19 were provided by collaborators in the United States, Italy and Spain. A de-identified subject ID, COVID-19 status, age in years and sex were almost always included in the sample metadata. The prospective study material was composed of cDNA or gDNA derived from T cells, B-cell-depleted T cells, or PBMCs. The samples were drawn from two sources: the first 160 participants of the ongoing ImmuneRACE study, and 1,254 subjects contributed by 6 global collaborators. The dataset comprised deeply sampled blood TCRbeta repertoires from subjects exposed to, actively infected with, or recovered from COVID-19. Where available, HLA class I and class II types were taken from metadata supplied by the sample provider and were not determined by assay-based typing. The repertoires were released in a freely available public database intended as a resource for research on the immune response to SARS-CoV-2.

Beyond this particular receptor, the publication reports: The quantity of clinical and demographic metadata differed by source and by participant and was supplied without curation.

A second Seattle source provided samples from volunteer blood donors who had recovered from COVID-19. Collaborating institutions collected whole blood in K2EDTA tubes following their own protocols. Collaborator samples were shipped for TCRbeta analysis as frozen whole blood, isolated PBMCs, or DNA extracted from either sample type. The CDR3 measures 13 amino acids from cysteine to phenylalanine. Only the CDR3 part of the read is kept: 39 bases, read in frame from the first base. Sequences MGHDK (CDR1) and SYGVNS (CDR2) are obtained from the germline V gene. Germline trimming: 7 bases from V, 8 bases from J; junction bases outside gene matches: 7.

Material: peripheral blood. The sequence was collected from a middle-aged woman who had recovered from COVID-19. The chain employs TRBV25-1 and TRBJ2-1, with 8 middle bases fitting TRBD1. The nucleotide sequence reads TGTGCCAGCACCAGGGGGCTTTTGGATGAGCAGTTCTTC. This gives the protein CASTRGLLDEQFF.